These T cell receptor beta chains were read from a single sample in a study of early T cells in non-severe SARS-CoV-2 infection. Each CDR3 protein is one row after TCRdb ran MiXCR on the 5' RACE reads. Here the sample spans around 82,000 distinct CDR3 sequences, roughly 15% being singletons. The sequenced sample consisted of whole blood. These receptors were taken from an adult who was a healthcare worker with PCR-confirmed SARS-CoV-2 infection or an uninfected control (not recorded which). The CDR3 runs from the conserved cysteine through the conserved F or W. The D gene is left open where the match is weak. Not every row has a clone size; where given, it reads once, few, many or a size class.

clone_size j_call v_call d_call cdr3_aa cdr3_nt
many TRBJ2-5 TRBV5-1 NA CASSLGGQDQETQYF TGCGCCAGCAGCTTGGGGGGCCAGGACCAAGAGACCCAGTACTTC
NA TRBJ1-2 TRBV10-2 NA CASSRGTSYGYTF TGCGCCAGCAGCCGCGGGACTTCCTATGGCTACACCTTC
many TRBJ2-1 TRBV7-9 NA CASSLAREQFF TGTGCCAGCAGTCTCGCCCGTGAGCAGTTCTTC
many TRBJ2-3 TRBV12-3/TRBV12-4 NA CASSLRSTASTDTQYF TGTGCCAGCAGTTTAAGGTCGACAGCTAGCACAGATACGCAGTATTTT
NA TRBJ1-1 TRBV4-1 NA CASSQESPEPYTEAFF TGCGCCAGCAGCCAAGAGTCCCCAGAACCCTACACTGAAGCTTTCTTT
many TRBJ2-6 TRBV3-1 NA CASSQNSGANVLTF TGTGCCAGCAGCCAAAATTCCGGGGCCAACGTCCTGACTTTC
few TRBJ2-1 TRBV11-2 NA CASSSRGSNEQFF TGTGCCAGCAGCTCACGGGGTTCAAATGAGCAGTTCTTC
few TRBJ2-3 TRBV6-5 NA CASRTTASTDTQYF TGTGCCAGCAGGACAACCGCTAGCACAGATACGCAGTATTTT
NA TRBJ1-2 TRBV20-1 NA CSGWGRYGYTF TGCAGTGGATGGGGCCGGTATGGCTACACCTTC
NA TRBJ2-3 TRBV9 TRBD1 CASSQNPQGALDSQYF TGTGCCAGCAGCCAAAACCCACAGGGGGCTTTGGATTCGCAGTATTTT
NA TRBJ2-5 TRBV21-1 NA CASSKGPTGSRDRDLETQYF TGTGCCAGCAGCAAGGGCCCAACAGGAAGCCGGGACAGGGATTTGGAGACCCAGTACTTC
NA TRBJ2-1 TRBV5-5 TRBD2 CASSWTATSGEVFF TGTGCCAGCAGCTGGACAGCGACTAGCGGGGAAGTGTTCTTC
NA TRBJ2-1 TRBV12-3/TRBV12-4 NA CASSFAIVLTSSYNEQFF TGTGCCAGCAGTTTCGCGATAGTCCTCACCAGCTCCTACAATGAGCAGTTCTTC
NA TRBJ1-1 TRBV10-3 NA CAISEGQVTEAFF TGTGCCATCAGTGAGGGACAAGTCACTGAAGCTTTCTTT
NA TRBJ2-2 TRBV7-3 NA CASSPLGGNTGELFF TGTGCCAGCAGCCCCCTAGGGGGGAACACCGGGGAGCTGTTTTTT
few TRBJ1-6 TRBV9 NA CASSANQGRDSPLHF TGTGCCAGCAGCGCCAATCAGGGGAGGGATTCACCCCTCCACTTT
few TRBJ2-2 TRBV12-5 NA CASGSQGFWNTGELFF TGTGCTAGTGGTTCACAGGGTTTTTGGAACACCGGGGAGCTGTTTTTT
few TRBJ2-5 TRBV19 NA CASSSPGTFDQTQYF TGTGCCAGTAGTAGTCCGGGAACGTTCGACCAGACCCAGTACTTC
many TRBJ1-1 TRBV20-1 TRBD1 CSSRQGGDTEAFF TGCAGTTCTCGACAGGGCGGAGACACTGAAGCTTTCTTT
NA TRBJ1-1 TRBV6-6 NA CASSYSRLGTEAFF TGTGCCAGCAGTTATTCCAGGCTAGGGACTGAAGCTTTCTTT
few TRBJ2-5 TRBV11-2 NA CASSLSQRETQYF TGTGCCAGCAGCTTAAGCCAGAGGGAGACCCAGTACTTC
many TRBJ1-5 TRBV18 NA CASSPGQGHQPQHF TGTGCCAGCTCACCGGGCCAGGGCCATCAGCCCCAGCATTTT
few TRBJ2-3 TRBV7-2 TRBD2 CASSLALSGGPDTQYF TGTGCCAGCAGCTTAGCTTTAAGCGGGGGACCAGATACGCAGTATTTT
NA TRBJ1-2 TRBV7-3 TRBD1 CASSKDRGLLGYTF TGTGCCAGCAGCAAGGACAGGGGGCTTCTTGGCTACACCTTC
few TRBJ1-1 TRBV5-1 NA CASSLGQPNTEAFF TGCGCCAGCAGCTTGGGACAGCCAAACACTGAAGCTTTCTTT
NA TRBJ2-3 TRBV24-1 TRBD1 CATSDRGRESTDTQYF TGTGCCACCAGCGACAGGGGGCGGGAAAGCACAGATACGCAGTATTTT
NA TRBJ2-2 TRBV30 NA CAWTLGRELFF TGTGCCTGGACACTCGGCAGGGAGCTGTTTTTT
many TRBJ1-2 TRBV20-1 NA CSARDGGIDGYTF TGCAGTGCTAGAGATGGAGGGATCGATGGCTACACCTTC
NA TRBJ2-2 TRBV6-6 NA CASSYGEDGSGELFF TGTGCCAGCAGTTACGGTGAAGATGGGTCCGGGGAGCTGTTTTTT
few TRBJ2-3 TRBV18 NA CASSEGGDTQYF TGTGCCAGCTCCGAGGGGGGGGATACGCAGTATTTT
few TRBJ2-1 TRBV7-3 NA CASSSRGRSEQFF TGTGCCAGCAGCTCCCGGGGCCGTAGCGAGCAGTTCTTC
many TRBJ1-5 TRBV20-1 NA CSARAQDNQPQHF TGCAGTGCTAGAGCCCAGGACAATCAGCCCCAGCATTTT